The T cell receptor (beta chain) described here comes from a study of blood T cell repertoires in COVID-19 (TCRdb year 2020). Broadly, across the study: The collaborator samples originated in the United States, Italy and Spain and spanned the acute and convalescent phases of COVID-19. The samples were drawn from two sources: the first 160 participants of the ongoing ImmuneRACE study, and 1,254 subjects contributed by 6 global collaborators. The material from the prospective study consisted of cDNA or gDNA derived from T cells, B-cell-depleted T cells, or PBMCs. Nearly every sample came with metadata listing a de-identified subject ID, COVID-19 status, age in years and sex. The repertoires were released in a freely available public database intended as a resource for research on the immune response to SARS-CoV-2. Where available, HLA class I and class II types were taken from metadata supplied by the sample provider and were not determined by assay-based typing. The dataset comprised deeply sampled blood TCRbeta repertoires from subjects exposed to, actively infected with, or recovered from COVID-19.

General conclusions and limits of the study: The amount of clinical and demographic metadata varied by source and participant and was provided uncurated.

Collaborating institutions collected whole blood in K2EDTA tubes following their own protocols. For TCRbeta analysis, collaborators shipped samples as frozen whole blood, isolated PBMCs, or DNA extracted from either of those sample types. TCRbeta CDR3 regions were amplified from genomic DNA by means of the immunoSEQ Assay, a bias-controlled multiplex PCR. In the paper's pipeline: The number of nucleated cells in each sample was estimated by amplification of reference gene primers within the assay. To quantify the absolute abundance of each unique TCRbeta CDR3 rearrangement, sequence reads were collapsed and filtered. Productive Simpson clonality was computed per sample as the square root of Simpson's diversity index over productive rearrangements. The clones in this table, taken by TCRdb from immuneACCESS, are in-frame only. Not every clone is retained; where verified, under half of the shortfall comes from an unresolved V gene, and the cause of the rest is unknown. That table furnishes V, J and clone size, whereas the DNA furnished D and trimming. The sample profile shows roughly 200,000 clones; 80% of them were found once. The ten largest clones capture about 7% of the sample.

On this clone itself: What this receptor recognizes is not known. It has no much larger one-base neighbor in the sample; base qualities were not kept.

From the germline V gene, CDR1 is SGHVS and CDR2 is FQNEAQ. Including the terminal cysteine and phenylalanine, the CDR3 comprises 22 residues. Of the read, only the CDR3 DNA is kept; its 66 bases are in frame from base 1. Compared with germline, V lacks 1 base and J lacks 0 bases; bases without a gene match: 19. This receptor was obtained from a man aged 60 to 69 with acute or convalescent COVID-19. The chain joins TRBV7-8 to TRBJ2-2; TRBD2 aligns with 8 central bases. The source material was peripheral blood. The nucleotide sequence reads TGTGCCAGCAGCTTAGAGGGGTCCCAGCGGGGGTTAATAAAAGCGAACACCGGGGAGCTGTTTTTT. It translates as CASSLEGSQRGLIKANTGELFF.